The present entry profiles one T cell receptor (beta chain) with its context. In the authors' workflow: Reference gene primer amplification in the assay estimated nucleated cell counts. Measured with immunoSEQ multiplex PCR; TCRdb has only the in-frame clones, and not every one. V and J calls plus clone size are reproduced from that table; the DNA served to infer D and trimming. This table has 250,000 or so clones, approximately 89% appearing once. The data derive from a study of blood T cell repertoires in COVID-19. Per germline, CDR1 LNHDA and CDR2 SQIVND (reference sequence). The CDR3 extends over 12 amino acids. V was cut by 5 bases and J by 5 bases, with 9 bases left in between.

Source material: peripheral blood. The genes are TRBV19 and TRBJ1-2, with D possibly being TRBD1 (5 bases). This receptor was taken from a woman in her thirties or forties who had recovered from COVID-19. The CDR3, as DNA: TGTGCCAGTAGTTTCGGGACTTATGGCTACACCTTC. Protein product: CASSFGTYGYTF.